The source of this T cell receptor (beta chain) is a study of monozygotic twins with inflammatory bowel disease. Reprocessing the 5' RACE reads, TCRdb reports a single entry for every CDR3 protein and omits DNA. Seen in this sample are about 380,000 distinct CDR3 sequences; the ten most common clones hold around 2.6%. The CDR3 totals 14 residues. Germline V gene sequence: CDR1 SEHNR, CDR2 FQNEAQ (reference sequence). The V call is TRBV7-9, the J call TRBJ2-3; TCRdb calls TRBD1, which cannot be checked without DNA. The receptor comes from a human donor with ulcerative colitis or Crohn's disease, or a healthy co-twin of an affected twin (not recorded which). Sequencing was performed on blood. CDR3 region: CASSGLTGPDTQYF.